The next 9 T cell receptor beta chains were all read from a single sample in a study of blood T cell repertoires in COVID-19. The assay was immunoSEQ multiplex PCR, and TCRdb's table has in-frame clones only and misses some. The table lists 140,000 to 150,000 clones, 80% to 90% of them singletons, with roughly 8.4% in the top ten. The sequencing input was peripheral blood. Source of these receptors: a human donor with acute or convalescent COVID-19. The donor label of this sample is uncertain.

A word on this clone: Other nucleotide sequences in the sample specify the same CDR3. The chain has TRBV12-3 or TRBV12-4 and TRBJ1-2; D is undetermined. CDR3 length: 12 residues. V was shortened by 6 bases and J by 4 bases, with 9 bases between the two germline ends. CDR3 DNA: TGTGCCAGCAGCCGGGGATTCTATGGCTACACCTTC. Its translation is CASSRGFYGYTF.

The V gene is TRBV7-9, the J gene TRBJ1-2, with D hard to call. The V and J ends lost 4 bases and 6 bases respectively, with 12 bases between them. Per germline, CDR1 SEHNR and CDR2 FQNEAQ (reference sequence). The CDR3 has 13 residues. CDR3 protein: CASSSHGLHGYTF. DNA for the CDR3: TGTGCCAGCAGCTCCCATGGGCTCCATGGCTACACCTTC.

This clone was found a few times. The chain recombines TRBV6-6 with TRBJ2-3, with a weak D call TRBD1 (6 bases). The CDR3 extends over 13 amino acids. In germline, CDR1 is MNHNY, CDR2 SVGAGI (reference sequence). V gave up 8 bases and J gave up 2 bases, with 11 bases separating them. CDR3 amino acids: CASEGGSTDTQYF. The DNA of the CDR3 is TGTGCCAGCGAAGGGGGATCCACAGATACGCAGTATTTT.

V gene TRBV24-1 combines with J gene TRBJ1-2, with D tentatively TRBD1 (5 bases). The germline V gene has CDR1 KGHDR and CDR2 SFDVKD. V gave up 3 bases and J gave up 2 bases, with 12 bases separating them. CDR3 length: 15 amino acids. The CDR3 DNA follows: TGTGCCACCAGTGATCCCAGGGTACCGAACTATGGCTACACCTTC. It specifies CATSDPRVPNYGYTF.

This chain uses TRBV30 with TRBJ1-1; a weak D match, TRBD1 (5 bases). V was clipped by 4 bases and J by 1 base, with 13 bases between them. The length of the CDR3 is 14 residues. The germline gives CDR1 GTSNPN, CDR2 SVGIG (reference sequence). CDR3 residues: CAWMQGRGNTEAFF. The CDR3 bases are TGTGCCTGGATGCAGGGCCGTGGGAACACTGAAGCTTTCTTT. Full variable domain (missing parts from reference TRBV30 and TRBJ1-1): SQTIHQWPATLVQPVGSPLSLECTVEGTSNPNLYWYRQAAGRGLQLLFYSVGIGQISSEVPQNLSASRPQDRQFILSSKKLLLSDSGFYLCAWMQGRGNTEAFFGQGTRLTVV.

The chain couples TRBV27 to TRBJ1-2, with D perhaps matching TRBD1 (5 bases). Deletions cut 2 bases from V and 4 bases from J, with 11 bases between. Per the germline V gene, CDR1 is MNHEY and CDR2 is SMNVEV (reference sequence). The CDR3 has 14 residues. For the CDR3, the DNA is TGTGCCAGCAGTTTAGGGGGGATAGGCTATGGCTACACCTTC. Protein sequence: CASSLGGIGYGYTF.

The J gene is TRBJ1-3, the V gene TRBV30; D ambiguous. Deletions cut 5 bases from V and 0 bases from J, with 8 bases between. This CDR3 contains 13 residues. Per germline, CDR1 GTSNPN and CDR2 SVGIG (reference sequence). CDR3 nucleotides: TGTGCCTGGGGTTACAGCTCTGGAAACACCATATATTTT. Its protein product is CAWGYSSGNTIYF.

This chain links TRBV14 with TRBJ2-1, with unresolved D. The CDR3 runs to 13 residues. Trimming took 4 bases from V and 4 from J, leaving 8 bases between them. Germline V CDR1 and CDR2: SGHDN, FVKESK. The DNA of the CDR3 is TGTGCCAGCAGCCCGACACTTTACAATGAGCAGTTCTTC. Amino acids: CASSPTLYNEQFF. The full variable domain, with the rest looked up from reference TRBV14 and TRBJ2-1, is EAGVTQFPSHSVIEKGQTVTLRCDPISGHDNLYWYRRVMGKEIKFLLHFVKESKQDESGMPNNRFLAERTGGTYSTLKVQPAELEDSGVYFCASSPTLYNEQFFGPGTRLTVL.

This chain uses TRBV3-1 (or the pseudogene TRBV3-2) with TRBJ1-1, with a possible D match to TRBD1 (6 bases). The CDR3 extends over 15 amino acids. V was clipped by 4 bases and J by 0 bases, with 12 bases between them. From germline, CDR1 is LGHDT and CDR2 YNNKEL (reference sequence). CDR3 sequence: CASSPRGHLNTEAFF. As DNA, the CDR3 is TGTGCCAGCAGCCCCCGGGGACACCTGAACACTGAAGCTTTCTTT.